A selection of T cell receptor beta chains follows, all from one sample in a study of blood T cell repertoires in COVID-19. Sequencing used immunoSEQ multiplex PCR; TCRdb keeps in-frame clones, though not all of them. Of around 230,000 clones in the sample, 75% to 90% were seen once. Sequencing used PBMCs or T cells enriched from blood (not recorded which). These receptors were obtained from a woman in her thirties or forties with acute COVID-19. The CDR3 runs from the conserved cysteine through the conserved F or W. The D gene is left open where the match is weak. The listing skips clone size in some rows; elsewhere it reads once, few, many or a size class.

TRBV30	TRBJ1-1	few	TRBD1	TGTGCCTGGAAGGGGGCCAACACTGAAGCTTTCTTT	CAWKGANTEAFF
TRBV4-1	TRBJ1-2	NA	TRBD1	TGCGCCAGCAGCCCCACGGTCGACAGGGAAGCCGGCTACACCTTC	CASSPTVDREAGYTF
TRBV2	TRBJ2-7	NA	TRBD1	TGTGCCAGCAGTGATGGACAGGGGAGCTACGAGCAGTACTTC	CASSDGQGSYEQYF
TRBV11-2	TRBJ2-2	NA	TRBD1	TGTGCCAGCAGCATGGGACAGGTGAACACCGGGGAGCTGTTTTTT	CASSMGQVNTGELFF
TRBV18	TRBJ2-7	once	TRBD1	TGTGCCAGCTCACCACCCGGGACAGGGGGCACATACGAGCAGTACTTC	CASSPPGTGGTYEQYF
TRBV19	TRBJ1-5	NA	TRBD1	TGTGCCAGTAGTTCCGGGACAGTCACCTCGCAGCCCCAGCATTTT	CASSSGTVTSQPQHF
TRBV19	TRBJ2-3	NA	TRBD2	TGTGCCAGTAGTAGCCCCCCACTAGCGGGAGTGACAGATACGCAGTATTTT	CASSSPPLAGVTDTQYF
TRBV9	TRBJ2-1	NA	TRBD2	TGTGCCAGCAGCCCAGAGCCTCGGGACTACCATGAGCAGTTCTTC	CASSPEPRDYHEQFF
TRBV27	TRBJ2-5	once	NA	TGTGCCAGCAGTATCTACAGGGACCCAGAGACCCAGTACTTC	CASSIYRDPETQYF
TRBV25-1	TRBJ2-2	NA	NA	TGTGCCAGCATCTCCTACACCGGGGAGCTGTTTTTT	CASISYTGELFF
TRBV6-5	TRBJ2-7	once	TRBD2	TGTGCCAGCAGTAGACTAGCGGGAGGGCCCCACGAGCAGTACTTC	CASSRLAGGPHEQYF
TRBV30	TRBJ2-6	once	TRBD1	TGTGCCTGGAGTGTACAGGGGTTCGGGGCCAACGTCCTGACTTTC	CAWSVQGFGANVLTF
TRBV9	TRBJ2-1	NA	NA	TGTGCCAGCAGCGTTCTCGGGAGCTTTGAGCAGTTCTTC	CASSVLGSFEQFF
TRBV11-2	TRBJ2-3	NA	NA	TGTGCCAGCAGCCCGGGTCTGAGGTTTCGGGCAGATACGCAGTATTTT	CASSPGLRFRADTQYF
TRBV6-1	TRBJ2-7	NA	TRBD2	TGTGCCAGCAGTGAAACGCTAGCGGGAGTTGGCGAGCAGTACTTC	CASSETLAGVGEQYF
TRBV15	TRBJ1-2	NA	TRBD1	TGTGCCACCAGCAACAGGGGGCAGAGCTATGGCTACACCTTC	CATSNRGQSYGYTF
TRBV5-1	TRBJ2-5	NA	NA	TGCGCCAGCAGCTTGTATCCACGTCTGGACAGACAAGAGACCCAGTACTTC	CASSLYPRLDRQETQYF
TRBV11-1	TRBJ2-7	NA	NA	TGTGCCAGCAGCGCGGACCGGGGGTCCTACGAGCAGTACTTC	CASSADRGSYEQYF
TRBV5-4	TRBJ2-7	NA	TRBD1	TGTGCCAGCAGCTTGGCCGGGGACAGATCCTACGAGCAGTACTTC	CASSLAGDRSYEQYF
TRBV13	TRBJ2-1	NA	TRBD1	TGTGCCAGCCAGACACAGGGGGCCAACAATGAGCAGTTCTTC	CASQTQGANNEQFF
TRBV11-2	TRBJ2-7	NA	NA	TGTGCCAGCAGCTTAGGCGGGGCGAACTACGAGCAGTACTTC	CASSLGGANYEQYF
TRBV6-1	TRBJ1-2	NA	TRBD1	TGTGCCAGCAGTGAATTTTTCGGACAGGGAATCTCTGGCTACACCTTC	CASSEFFGQGISGYTF
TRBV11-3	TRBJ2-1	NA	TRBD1	TGTGCCAGCAGCTTAAGGACAGGGGGTAACAATGAGCAGTTCTTC	CASSLRTGGNNEQFF
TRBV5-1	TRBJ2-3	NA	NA	TGCGCCAGCAGCTTAGTAGACTCAGATACGCAGTATTTT	CASSLVDSDTQYF
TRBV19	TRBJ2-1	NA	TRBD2	TGTGCCAGTAGTATTTGGCGGGGGAGCGTGCGCAATGAGCAGTTCTTC	CASSIWRGSVRNEQFF
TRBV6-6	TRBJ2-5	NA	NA	TGTGCCAGCAGCCTTGGGCGTGGCGTCGAGACCCAGTACTTC	CASSLGRGVETQYF
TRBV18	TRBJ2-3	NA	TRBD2	TGTGCCAGCTCACTTGGGACTAGTACAGATACGCAGTATTTT	CASSLGTSTDTQYF
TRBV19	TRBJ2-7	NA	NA	TGTGCCAGTAGCAGGACTGCAAGCTCCTACGAGCAGTACTTC	CASSRTASSYEQYF
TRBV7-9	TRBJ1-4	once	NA	TGTGCCAGCAGCTCTCCAGGGGACGTATCTAATGAAAAACTGTTTTTT	CASSSPGDVSNEKLFF
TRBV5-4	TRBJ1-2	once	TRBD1	TGTGCCAGCAGCCCCGCAGGGGGACTCTATGGCTACACCTTC	CASSPAGGLYGYTF
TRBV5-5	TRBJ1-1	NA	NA	TGTGCCAGCAACAAACAGGGCCTTTATAACACTGAAGCTTTCTTT	CASNKQGLYNTEAFF
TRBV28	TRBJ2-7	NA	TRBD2	TGTGCCAGCAGGCGACTAGCGGGAGAATACGAGCAGTACTTC	CASRRLAGEYEQYF
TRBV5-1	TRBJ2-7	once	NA	TGCGCCAGCAGCTCTGACAGGAACATGAGAGAGCAGTACTTC	CASSSDRNMREQYF
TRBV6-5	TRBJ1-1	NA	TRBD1	TGTGCCAGCAGTTACTCGAACAGGGGAACTGAAGCTTTCTTT	CASSYSNRGTEAFF